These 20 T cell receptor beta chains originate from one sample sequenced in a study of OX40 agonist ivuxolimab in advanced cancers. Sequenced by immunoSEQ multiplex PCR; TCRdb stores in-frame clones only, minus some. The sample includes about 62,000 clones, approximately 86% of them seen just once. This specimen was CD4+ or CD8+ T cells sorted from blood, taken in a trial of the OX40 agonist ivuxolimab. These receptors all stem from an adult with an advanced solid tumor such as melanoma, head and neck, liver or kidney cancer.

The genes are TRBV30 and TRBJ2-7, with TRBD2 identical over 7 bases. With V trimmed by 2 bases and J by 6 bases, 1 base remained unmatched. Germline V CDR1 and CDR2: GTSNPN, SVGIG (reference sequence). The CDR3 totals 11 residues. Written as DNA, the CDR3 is TGTGCCTGGAGTAGGGAGGGCGAGCAGTACTTC. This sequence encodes CAWSREGEQYF.

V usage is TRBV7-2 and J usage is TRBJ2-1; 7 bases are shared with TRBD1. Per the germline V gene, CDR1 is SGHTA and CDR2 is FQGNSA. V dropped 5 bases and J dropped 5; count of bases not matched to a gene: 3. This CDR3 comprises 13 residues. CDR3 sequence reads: CASSLDRDNEQFF. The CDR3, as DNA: TGTGCCAGCAGCCTAGACAGGGACAATGAGCAGTTCTTC.

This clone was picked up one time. The chain's CDR3 is CASSLFGSYNSPLHF. The CDR3 DNA reads TGTGCCAGCAGCTTGTTTGGTTCCTATAATTCACCCCTCCACTTT. The J gene is TRBJ1-6, the V gene TRBV5-6; D remains ambiguous. The CDR3 is made up of 15 amino acids. Germline V lookup: CDR1 SGHDT, CDR2 YYEEEE. The V end was cut by 1 base, the J end by 1 base, with 6 bases between.

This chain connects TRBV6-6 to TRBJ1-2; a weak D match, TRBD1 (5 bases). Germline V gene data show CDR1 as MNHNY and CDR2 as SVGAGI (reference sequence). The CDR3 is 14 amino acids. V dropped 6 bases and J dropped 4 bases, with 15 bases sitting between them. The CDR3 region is CASRPGWGLYGYTF. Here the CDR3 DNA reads TGTGCCAGCAGACCGGGCTGGGGCCTCTATGGCTACACCTTC.

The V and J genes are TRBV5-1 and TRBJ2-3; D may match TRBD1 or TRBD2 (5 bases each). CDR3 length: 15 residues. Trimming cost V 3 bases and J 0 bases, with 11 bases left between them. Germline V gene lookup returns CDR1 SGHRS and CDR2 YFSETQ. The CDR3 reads CASSSGTFSTDTQYF. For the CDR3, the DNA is TGCGCCAGCAGCTCTGGGACCTTTAGCACAGATACGCAGTATTTT.

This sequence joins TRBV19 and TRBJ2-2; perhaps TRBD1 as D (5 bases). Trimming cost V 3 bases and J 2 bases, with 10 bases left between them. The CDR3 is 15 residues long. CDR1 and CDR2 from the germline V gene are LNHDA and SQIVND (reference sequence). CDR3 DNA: TGTGCCAGTAGTATCGACAGTTCCAACACCGGGGAGCTGTTTTTT. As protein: CASSIDSSNTGELFF.

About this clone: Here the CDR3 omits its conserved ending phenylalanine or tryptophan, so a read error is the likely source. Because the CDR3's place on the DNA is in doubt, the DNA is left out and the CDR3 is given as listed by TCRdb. The CDR3: CASHILEGHLFP. The V call is TRBV2, the J call TRBJ2-7. Counting both end residues, the CDR3 totals 12 amino acids. The germline gives CDR1 SNHLY, CDR2 FYNNEI.

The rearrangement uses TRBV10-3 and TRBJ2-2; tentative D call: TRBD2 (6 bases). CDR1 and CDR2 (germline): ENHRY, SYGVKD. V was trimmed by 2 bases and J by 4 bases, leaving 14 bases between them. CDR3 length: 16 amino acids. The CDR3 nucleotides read TGTGCCATCAGTGAGCCATACGGGACTCTCACCGGGGAGCTGTTTTTT. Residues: CAISEPYGTLTGELFF.

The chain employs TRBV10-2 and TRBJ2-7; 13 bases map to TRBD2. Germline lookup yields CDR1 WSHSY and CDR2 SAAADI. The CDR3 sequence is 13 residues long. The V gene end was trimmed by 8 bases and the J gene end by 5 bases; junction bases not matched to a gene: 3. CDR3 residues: CASWTSGSNEQYF. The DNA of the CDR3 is TGCGCCAGCTGGACTAGCGGGAGCAACGAGCAGTACTTC.

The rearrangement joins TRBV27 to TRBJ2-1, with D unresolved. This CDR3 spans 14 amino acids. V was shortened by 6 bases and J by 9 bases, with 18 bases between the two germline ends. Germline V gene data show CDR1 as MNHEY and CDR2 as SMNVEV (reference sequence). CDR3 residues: CASSPTELRAEQFF. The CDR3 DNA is TGTGCCAGCAGCCCTACCGAGCTTAGGGCTGAGCAGTTCTTC.

Here the CDR3 reads CASSGQLTDTQYF. CDR3 in DNA: TGCGCCAGCTCGGGACAGCTCACAGATACGCAGTATTTT. The chain is built from TRBV5-1 and TRBJ2-3, with 7 nucleotides matching TRBD1. Germline CDR1 is SGHRS and CDR2 is YFSETQ. This CDR3 has 13 amino acids. With 7 bases clipped from V and 2 bases from J, the junction kept 4 bases outside the gene matches. The full variable domain, completed using reference TRBV5-1 and TRBJ2-3, is KAGVTQTPRYLIKTRGQQVTLSCSPISGHRSVSWYQQTPGQGLQFLFEYFSETQRNKGNFPGRFSGRQFSNSRSEMNVSTLELGDSALYLCASSGQLTDTQYFGPGTRLTVL.

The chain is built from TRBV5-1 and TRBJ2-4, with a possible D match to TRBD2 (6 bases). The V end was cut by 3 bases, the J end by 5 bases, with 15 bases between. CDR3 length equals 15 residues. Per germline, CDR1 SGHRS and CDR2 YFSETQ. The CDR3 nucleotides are TGCGCCAGCAGCTACGGGAGCTCTCAGCAAAACATTCAGTACTTC. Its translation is CASSYGSSQQNIQYF.

CDR3 loop: CASSPRTFSGNTIYF. The DNA of the CDR3 is TGTGCCAGCAGCCCTAGGACATTCTCTGGAAACACCATATATTTT. The V call is TRBV7-2, the J call TRBJ1-3; TRBD1 might be the D (5 bases). V was cut by 5 bases and J by 0 bases, with 11 bases left in between. Germline loops: CDR1 SGHTA, CDR2 FQGNSA. This CDR3 has 15 amino acids.

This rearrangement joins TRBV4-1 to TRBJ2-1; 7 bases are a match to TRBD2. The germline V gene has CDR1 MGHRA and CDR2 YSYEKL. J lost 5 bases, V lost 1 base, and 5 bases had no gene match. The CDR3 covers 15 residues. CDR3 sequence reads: CASSQAQRGHNEQFF. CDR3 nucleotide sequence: TGCGCCAGCAGCCAAGCCCAGCGGGGTCACAATGAGCAGTTCTTC.

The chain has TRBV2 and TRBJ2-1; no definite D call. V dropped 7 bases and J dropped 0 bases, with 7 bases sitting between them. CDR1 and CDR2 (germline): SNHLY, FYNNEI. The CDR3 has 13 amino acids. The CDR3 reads CASKHSSYNEQFF. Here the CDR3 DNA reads TGTGCCAGCAAACACAGCTCCTACAATGAGCAGTTCTTC.

The DNA of the CDR3 is TGTGCCAGCAGCTTAAAACCCCAGACACTGAGCACAGATACGCAGTATTTT. Its protein is CASSLKPQTLSTDTQYF. V and J are TRBV7-3 and TRBJ2-3; D unresolved. Germline CDR1 and CDR2: SGHTA and FQGTGA. This CDR3 is built from 17 residues. V lost 1 base to trimming and J lost 0 bases, with 14 bases between them.

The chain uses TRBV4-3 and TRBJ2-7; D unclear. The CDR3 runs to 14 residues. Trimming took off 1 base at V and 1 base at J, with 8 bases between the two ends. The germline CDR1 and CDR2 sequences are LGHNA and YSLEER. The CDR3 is CASSQVGYSYEQYF. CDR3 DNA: TGCGCCAGCAGCCAAGTTGGGTATTCCTACGAGCAGTACTTC.

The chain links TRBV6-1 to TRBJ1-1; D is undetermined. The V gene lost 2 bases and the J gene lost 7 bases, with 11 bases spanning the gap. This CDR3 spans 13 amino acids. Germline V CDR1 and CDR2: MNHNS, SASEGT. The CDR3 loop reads CASSELGRGEAFF. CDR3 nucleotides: TGTGCCAGCAGTGAACTAGGACGGGGTGAAGCTTTCTTT.

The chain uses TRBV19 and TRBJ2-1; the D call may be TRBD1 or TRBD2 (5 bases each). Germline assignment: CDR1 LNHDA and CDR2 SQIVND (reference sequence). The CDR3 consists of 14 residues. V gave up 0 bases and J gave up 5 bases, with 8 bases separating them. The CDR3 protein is CASSIDGTDNEQFF. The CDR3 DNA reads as TGTGCCAGTAGTATAGATGGGACCGACAATGAGCAGTTCTTC. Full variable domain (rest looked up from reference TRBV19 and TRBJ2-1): DGGITQSPKYLFRKEGQNVTLSCEQNLNHDAMYWYRQDPGQGLRLIYYSQIVNDFQKGDIAEGYSVSREKKESFPLTVTSAQKNPTAFYLCASSIDGTDNEQFFGPGTRLTVL.

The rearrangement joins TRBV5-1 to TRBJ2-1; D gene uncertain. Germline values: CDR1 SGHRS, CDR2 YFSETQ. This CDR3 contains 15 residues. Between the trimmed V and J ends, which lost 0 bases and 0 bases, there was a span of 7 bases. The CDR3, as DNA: TGCGCCAGCAGCTTGGTGCACAACTCCTACAATGAGCAGTTCTTC. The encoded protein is CASSLVHNSYNEQFF.